This T cell receptor beta chain was sequenced in a study of CD4 and CD8 cells across lung adenocarcinoma regions. The CDR3 is made up of 15 amino acids. The germline CDR1 and CDR2 sequences are KGHDR and SFDVKD. This clonotype was observed a handful of times. Donors had localized lung adenocarcinoma, a non-small cell lung cancer. In TCRdb, the PCR reads were re-called with MiXCR into one record per CDR3 protein. The sample holds some 16,000 distinct CDR3 sequences, less than 55% seen once. This TCR was sampled from a female donor with lung adenocarcinoma. The CD4 and CD8 labels of this study may be unreliable. This rearrangement joins TRBV24-1 to TRBJ2-1; 7 bases map to TRBD2. TRBJ2-5 matches the DNA end more closely, so the J call is doubtful. Sequencing was done on a sample of CD8+ T cells from the center of a lung tumor. CDR3 in amino acids: CATSEPREERETQYF. CDR3 nucleotide sequence: TGTGCCACCAGTGAACCCCGGGAGGAGAGAGAGACCCAGTACTTC.